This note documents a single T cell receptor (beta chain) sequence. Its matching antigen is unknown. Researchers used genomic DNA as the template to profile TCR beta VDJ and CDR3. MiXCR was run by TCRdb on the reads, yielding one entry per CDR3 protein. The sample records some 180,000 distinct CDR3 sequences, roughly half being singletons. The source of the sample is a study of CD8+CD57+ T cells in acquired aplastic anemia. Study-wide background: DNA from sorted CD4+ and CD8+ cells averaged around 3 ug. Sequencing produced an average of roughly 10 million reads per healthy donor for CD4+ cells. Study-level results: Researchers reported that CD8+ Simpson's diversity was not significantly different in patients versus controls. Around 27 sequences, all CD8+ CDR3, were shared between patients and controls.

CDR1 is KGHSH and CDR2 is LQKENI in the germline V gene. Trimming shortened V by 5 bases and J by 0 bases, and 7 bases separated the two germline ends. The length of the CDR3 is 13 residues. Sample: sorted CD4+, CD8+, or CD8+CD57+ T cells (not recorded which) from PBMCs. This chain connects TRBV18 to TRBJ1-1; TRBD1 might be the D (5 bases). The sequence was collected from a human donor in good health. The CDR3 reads CASSEQVNTEAFF. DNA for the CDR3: TGTGCCAGCTCAGAACAGGTGAACACTGAAGCTTTCTTT. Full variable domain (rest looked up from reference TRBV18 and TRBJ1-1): NAGVMQNPRHLVRRRGQEARLRCSPMKGHSHVYWYRQLPEEGLKFMVYLQKENIIDESGMPKERFSAEFPKEGPSILRIQQVVRGDSAAYFCASSEQVNTEAFFGQGTRLTVV.